The rows below give T cell receptor beta chains drawn from one sample of a study of T cell repertoires in cytomegalovirus infection. In TCRdb, the reads were re-called with MiXCR into one record per CDR3 protein. The sample has 400,000 to 600,000 distinct CDR3 sequences; about 39% are singletons. These receptors' targets are unknown. The sample in question was cultured PBMCs, obtained from culture after CMV antigen stimulation. The receptors come from a human donor in good health (CMV status not recorded). Some clones in this sample may be carry-over from other donors' samples. Each CDR3 is given with its conserved first and last residue. The D gene is left open where the match is weak. Clone size is stated in some rows and not others, as once, few, many or a class when expanded.

v_gene	j_gene	d_gene	abundance	CDR3aa	CDR3nt
TRBV7-9	TRBJ1-2	NA	NA	CASRDVRSYGYTF	TGTGCCAGCAGAGACGTCCGGAGCTATGGCTACACCTTC
TRBV11-2	TRBJ1-3	NA	NA	CASSLVIGGGNTIYF	TGTGCCAGCAGCTTAGTAATCGGGGGTGGAAACACCATATATTTT
TRBV24-1	TRBJ2-3	NA	NA	CATSDPPDSRRADTQYF	TGTGCCACCAGTGACCCACCCGACAGTAGGAGAGCAGATACGCAGTATTTT
TRBV7-9	TRBJ1-5	NA	NA	CASSLGVGSPQHF	TGTGCCAGCAGCCTAGGAGTGGGGTCTCCCCAGCATTTT
TRBV10-3	TRBJ2-1	NA	NA	CAISLADDEQFF	TGTGCCATATCTTTAGCGGACGATGAGCAGTTCTTC
TRBV15	TRBJ2-5	NA	few	CATSQGGRIQETQYF	TGTGCCACCAGTCAGGGGGGGAGGATCCAAGAGACCCAGTACTTC
TRBV11-1	TRBJ1-1	NA	once	CASSLAGTTSEAFF	TGTGCCAGCAGCTTAGCCGGGACAACTTCCGAAGCTTTCTTT
TRBV20-1	TRBJ1-1	NA	NA	CSAAGPMNTEAFF	TGCAGTGCTGCTGGACCCATGAACACTGAAGCTTTCTTT
TRBV14	TRBJ2-7	TRBD1	NA	CASSPMTGVPYEQYF	TGTGCCAGCAGCCCCATGACAGGGGTTCCCTACGAGCAGTACTTC
TRBV18	TRBJ2-7	TRBD2	NA	CASSPPGGRISYEQYF	TGTGCCAGCTCTCCCCCAGGCGGGAGAATCTCCTACGAGCAGTACTTC
TRBV6-6	TRBJ2-2	NA	once	CASSWGTPTGELFF	TGTGCCAGCAGTTGGGGGACACCCACCGGGGAGCTGTTTTTT
TRBV5-5	TRBJ1-5	TRBD1	NA	CASSPTPGQATYSNQPQHF	TGTGCCAGCAGTCCGACGCCGGGACAGGCCACTTATAGCAATCAGCCCCAGCATTTT
TRBV7-4	TRBJ2-3	NA	few	CASSQIQGRRTDTQYF	TGTGCCAGCAGCCAGATTCAAGGACGGAGGACAGATACGCAGTATTTT
TRBV4-1	TRBJ2-1	NA	NA	CASSPRRATSYNEQFF	TGCGCCAGCAGCCCAAGGCGCGCGACATCCTACAATGAGCAGTTCTTC
TRBV3-1	TRBJ2-7	NA	NA	CASSRDSSWVREQYF	TGTGCCAGCAGCCGTGACTCGTCGTGGGTGCGCGAGCAGTACTTC
TRBV20-1	TRBJ2-1	TRBD2	NA	CSARDQGLAGPSSYNEQFF	TGCAGTGCTAGAGATCAGGGGCTAGCGGGGCCCAGCTCCTACAATGAGCAGTTCTTC
TRBV6-2/TRBV6-3	TRBJ1-2	NA	NA	CASSRPGLAHGYTF	TGTGCCAGCAGTAGACCGGGTCTTGCCCATGGCTACACCTTC
TRBV7-9	TRBJ2-6	NA	NA	CASSSLLSGANVLTF	TGTGCCAGCAGCTCCCTGCTTTCTGGGGCCAACGTCCTGACTTTC
TRBV12-3/TRBV12-4	TRBJ2-3	NA	NA	CASSPWGPHTDTQYF	TGTGCCAGCAGTCCATGGGGGCCACACACAGATACGCAGTATTTT
TRBV20-1	TRBJ2-3	TRBD1	NA	CSAETGMGTDTQYF	TGCAGTGCTGAGACAGGGATGGGCACAGATACGCAGTATTTT
TRBV20-1	TRBJ1-1	NA	NA	CSAIEGGDTEAFF	TGCAGTGCCATCGAGGGAGGGGACACTGAAGCTTTCTTT
TRBV4-1	TRBJ2-7	NA	few	CASSQENRVSGEQYF	TGCGCCAGCAGCCAAGAGAACAGGGTTTCGGGCGAGCAGTACTTC
TRBV7-2	TRBJ1-3	NA	NA	CASSYGRSSGNTIYF	TGTGCCAGCAGTTACGGTCGCAGCTCTGGAAACACCATATATTTT
TRBV28	TRBJ1-2	NA	NA	CASILSGADGYTF	TGTGCCAGCATTCTTTCGGGGGCAGATGGCTACACCTTC
TRBV6-2/TRBV6-3	TRBJ1-1	NA	NA	CASSYFDGNTEAFF	TGTGCCAGCAGTTATTTTGACGGGAACACTGAAGCTTTCTTT
TRBV19	TRBJ2-3	NA	few	CASSILGELDTDTQYF	TGTGCCAGTAGTATATTGGGGGAGCTCGACACAGATACGCAGTATTTT
TRBV4-2	TRBJ2-2	NA	few	CASSQEGTGAYTGELFF	TGTGCCAGCAGCCAAGAGGGAACTGGGGCCTACACCGGGGAGCTGTTTTTT
TRBV7-2	TRBJ2-5	TRBD1	few	CASSSRTGRQETQYF	TGTGCCAGCAGCTCCCGGACAGGACGACAAGAGACCCAGTACTTC
TRBV7-6	TRBJ1-1	TRBD1	NA	CASSSLRGRDTEAFF	TGTGCCAGCAGCTCGTTGAGGGGGCGTGACACTGAAGCTTTCTTT
TRBV11-2	TRBJ1-1	NA	NA	CASSLDGTGSVNTEAFF	TGTGCCAGCAGCTTAGACGGTACAGGGTCGGTGAACACTGAAGCTTTCTTT
TRBV18	TRBJ2-1	NA	few	CASSPAWSRSYNEQFF	TGTGCCAGCTCCCCCGCTTGGAGTCGCTCCTACAATGAGCAGTTCTTC